Reported below is one T cell receptor beta chain. The sample is drawn from a study of shared clonotypes between healthy human individuals. Assay: immunoSEQ multiplex PCR; the TCRdb copy retains only in-frame clones and omits some. In the table there are hundreds of thousands of clones, around 73% of which are singletons. The sequenced sample consisted of memory CD4+ T cells sorted from blood. Subset reported: CD45RA-negative fraction. This sequence was found in a woman in her twenties or thirties in good health.

The chain's CDR3 is CASSLGFGVDQPQHF. The CDR3 region has the DNA TGCGCCAGCAGCTTGGGTTTCGGGGTGGATCAGCCCCAGCATTTT. The gene calls are TRBV5-1 and TRBJ1-5; D unclear. Germline V gene sequence: CDR1 SGHRS, CDR2 YFSETQ. CDR3 length: 15 residues. Between the trimmed V and J ends, which lost 0 bases and 5 bases, there was a span of 12 bases.